The 3 T cell receptor beta chains given below trace back to one sample, sequenced in a study of control samples from healthy donors and cancer patients (dated by TCRdb to about 2020). Library preparation used the immunoSEQ multiplex PCR assay. The table was pulled from immuneACCESS by TCRdb, which kept in-frame rearrangements only. Such tables lose some clones; where checked, under half of the loss comes from unresolved V genes, and the rest has no known cause. This sample is represented by about 160,000 clones; about 94% of them were singletons. The ten top clones hold 14% of the sample. Sequencing was performed on PBMCs. All receptors come from a man aged 55 to 70 with colorectal cancer.

For this clone: The identical CDR3 is also encoded by other nucleotide sequences in the sample. The gene calls are TRBV19 and TRBJ1-1; tentatively, D is TRBD1 (5 bases). Germline loops: CDR1 LNHDA, CDR2 SQIVND (reference sequence). CDR3 length equals 13 residues. V was shortened by 2 bases and J by 5 bases, with 9 bases between the two germline ends. CDR3 DNA: TGTGCCAGTAGTATAAGGGGAAGGACTGAAGCTTTCTTT. This encodes CASSIRGRTEAFF.

For the CDR3, the DNA is TGTGCCAGCAGTTACGGACTAGTGCACAATGAGCAGTTCTTC. This codes for CASSYGLVHNEQFF. This chain uses TRBV6-2 or TRBV6-3 with TRBJ2-1, with TRBD2 matching over 7 bases. CDR3 length: 14 amino acids. Germline CDR1 MNHEY, CDR2 SVGEGT. With 2 bases clipped from V and 5 bases from J, the junction kept 3 bases outside the gene matches.

The chain joins TRBV21-1 to TRBJ1-4; the table calls TRBD1, which could not be checked here. TRBV21-1 is a listed pseudogene. The CDR3 spans 16 residues. The CDR3 reads CASSKVDTPSVGKLFF. CDR3 nucleotide sequence: TGTGCCAGCAGCAAAGTCGACACGCCATCGGTCGGAAAACTGTTTTTT.